Each of the 26 T cell receptor beta chains below was sequenced from the same sample in a study of identical twins. TCRdb processed the 5' RACE reads anew with MiXCR; each CDR3 protein has one entry. Here the sample spans a few hundred thousand distinct CDR3 sequences, about 8% being singletons. These data are also associated with another study on yellow fever vaccine responses in identical twins.

The sample consisted of CD8+ T cells sorted from blood. All receptors derive from a woman aged 18-35 years in good health.

This clonotype came up a few times. V is TRBV6-5 and J is TRBJ2-5; the D gene is possibly TRBD2 (5 bases). V shed 0 bases and J shed 1 base, with 9 bases lying between them. Germline loops: CDR1 MNHEY, CDR2 SVGAGI. CDR3 length: 15 amino acids. CDR3 region: CASSYSTAGQETQYF. The DNA of the CDR3 is TGTGCCAGCAGTTACTCAACGGCGGGCCAAGAGACCCAGTACTTC.

This clonotype was seen ten or more times. At one end the junction does not follow the germline gene, possibly because of a read error. The chain uses TRBV20-1 and TRBJ2-1; D may be TRBD2 (6 bases). The CDR3 runs 12 residues. Germline V gene sequence: CDR1 DFQATT, CDR2 SNEGSKA (reference sequence). CDR3 nucleotides: TGCAGTGCTACCGAGGCGGGGAATGCGCAGTTCTTC. It encodes CSATEAGNAQFF.

The chain is built from TRBV6-4 and TRBJ1-2; D perhaps matches TRBD1 (5 bases). The CDR3 spans 14 residues. In germline, CDR1 is MRHNA, CDR2 SNTAGT. The V end lost 3 bases, the J end lost 8 bases, and 16 bases lay between the germline ends. CDR3 residues: CASSDTGTDGGYTF. The CDR3 region has the DNA TGTGCCAGCAGTGATACCGGGACGGATGGCGGCTACACCTTC.

This clonotype has ten or more counts. The CDR3 coding sequence is TGTGCCAGCAGTTTAGCGTCTGGGGTAGGCTACGAGCAGTACTTC. Translation gives CASSLASGVGYEQYF. The chain joins TRBV12-3 or TRBV12-4 to TRBJ2-7; D gene uncertain. The CDR3 is made up of 15 amino acids. Trimming removed 0 bases from V and 3 bases from J, with 12 bases in between.

CDR3 region: CASKERGTQYF. The CDR3 nucleotides are TGTGCCAGCAAAGAGAGAGGCACGCAGTATTTT. The J gene is TRBJ2-3, the V gene TRBV6-2 or TRBV6-3; D gene unclear. This CDR3 spans 11 amino acids. V was pared by 7 bases and J by 9 bases, with 11 bases between. CDR1 is MNHEY, CDR2 SVGEGT, per germline.

CDR3 nucleotides: TGTGCCAGCAGTTTACTTCTATTAGCGGGAGGGCCTGACGGGGAGCTGTTTTTT. Encoded protein: CASSLLLLAGGPDGELFF. The V and J genes are TRBV12-3 or TRBV12-4 and TRBJ2-2, with TRBD2 matching over 11 bases. The CDR3 is made up of 18 amino acids. With 2 bases clipped from V and 7 bases from J, the junction kept 12 bases outside the gene matches.

This clonotype came up a few times. This rearrangement joins TRBV7-9 to TRBJ2-2; D may correspond to TRBD1 or TRBD2 (7 bases each). The CDR3 length is 14 residues. V lost 5 bases and J 4 bases, leaving 11 bases between the germline ends. CDR1 and CDR2 from the germline V gene are SEHNR and FQNEAQ (reference sequence). CDR3 coding DNA: TGTGCCAGCAGCCCAGGGGGGGCCACCGGGGAGCTGTTTTTT. Residues: CASSPGGATGELFF.

J is TRBJ2-6 and V is TRBV7-8; D might be TRBD1 (5 bases). Trimming shortened V by 5 bases and J by 2 bases, and 10 bases separated the two germline ends. The CDR3 has 15 residues. Germline loops: CDR1 SGHVS, CDR2 FQNEAQ. This chain's CDR3 is CASSLTGAGANVLTF. The CDR3 DNA sequence: TGTGCCAGCAGCCTAACAGGCGCTGGGGCCAACGTCCTGACTTTC.

This clonotype was seen more than once but under ten times. The rearrangement uses TRBV6-1 and TRBJ1-1, with 9 bases lining up with TRBD1. V lost 5 bases and J lost 1; bases outside the gene matches: 2. Per the germline V gene, CDR1 is MNHNS and CDR2 is SASEGT. The CDR3 runs to 14 residues. The CDR3 here is CASSTGGANTEAFF. The DNA of the CDR3 is TGTGCCAGCAGTACAGGGGGCGCGAACACTGAAGCTTTCTTT.

This clonotype was counted a few times. The chain joins TRBV6-5 to TRBJ2-3; D is undetermined. There are 14 residues in the CDR3. The V and J ends lost 4 bases and 5 bases respectively, with 13 bases between them. CDR1 is MNHEY, CDR2 SVGAGI, per germline. This CDR3 is CASSWDKYLDTQYF. The CDR3, as DNA: TGTGCCAGCAGTTGGGATAAGTACTTAGATACGCAGTATTTT.

This clonotype was seen repeatedly, ten times or more. The CDR3 sequence is CAISVGVAGGLLQETQYF. The DNA for the CDR3 is TGTGCCATCAGCGTTGGTGTCGCGGGAGGTCTACTCCAAGAGACCCAGTACTTC. The gene calls are TRBV10-3 and TRBJ2-5; TRBD2 aligns across 8 bases. The V segment lost 6 bases and the J segment 1 base; nucleotides outside the gene matches: 16. The CDR3 has 18 amino acids. Germline V lookup: CDR1 ENHRY, CDR2 SYGVKD.

This clonotype was detected a few times. The J gene is TRBJ1-4, the V gene TRBV18; 7 nucleotides align to TRBD1. The ends lost 5 bases at V and 6 bases at J; junction bases unmatched: 6. Germline CDR1 KGHSH, CDR2 LQKENI. The CDR3 is made up of 14 amino acids. Written as DNA, the CDR3 is TGTGCCAGCTCATCTGCAGACAGGGATGAAAAACTGTTTTTT. Residues: CASSSADRDEKLFF.

The J gene is TRBJ2-7, the V gene TRBV30; tentatively, D is TRBD2 (6 bases). This CDR3 has 13 amino acids. The V gene lost 0 bases and the J gene lost 4 bases, with 10 bases spanning the gap. Germline V gene lookup returns CDR1 GTSNPN and CDR2 SVGIG (reference sequence). The CDR3 sequence is CAWSVQAGYEQYF. CDR3 DNA sequence: TGTGCCTGGAGTGTACAGGCGGGATACGAGCAGTACTTC. The variable domain in full, completed from reference TRBV30 and TRBJ2-7, reads SQTIHQWPATLVQPVGSPLSLECTVEGTSNPNLYWYRQAAGRGLQLLFYSVGIGQISSEVPQNLSASRPQDRQFILSSKKLLLSDSGFYLCAWSVQAGYEQYFGPGTRLTVT.

V usage is TRBV11-2 and J usage is TRBJ2-1; tentative D call: TRBD1 (6 bases). The germline CDR1 and CDR2 sequences are SGHAT and FQNNGV. Deletions cut 5 bases from V and 3 bases from J, with 14 bases between. The length of the CDR3 is 15 residues. Written as DNA, the CDR3 is TGTGCCAGCAGCCTTAACAGGGCAGTCTACAATGAGCAGTTCTTC. Translation: CASSLNRAVYNEQFF. Using reference TRBV11-2 and TRBJ2-1 for the parts outside the CDR3, the full variable domain is EAGVAQSPRYKIIEKRQSVAFWCNPISGHATLYWYQQILGQGPKLLIQFQNNGVVDDSQLPKDRFSAERLKGVDSTLKIQPAKLEDSAVYLCASSLNRAVYNEQFFGPGTRLTVL.

This clonotype showed up just a few times. The rearrangement links TRBV9 to TRBJ2-1, with 12 bases aligning to TRBD2. This CDR3 is built from 17 residues. Looked up from germline, CDR1 is SGDLS and CDR2 is YYNGEE. Unmatched junction bases numbered 14, after V lost 3 bases and J lost 10 bases. Here the CDR3 reads CASSGPGTSGFGAEQFF. The CDR3 DNA reads TGTGCCAGCAGCGGTCCCGGGACTAGCGGGTTTGGTGCGGAGCAGTTCTTC.

This CDR3 is CASSPSGSVEQFF. The CDR3, as DNA: TGTGCCAGCAGTCCTAGCGGGAGTGTGGAGCAGTTCTTC. The chain has TRBV2 and TRBJ2-1; 10 bases are a match to TRBD2. V trimming: 5 bases; J trimming: 10 bases; junction bases outside the gene matches: 5. The germline CDR1 and CDR2 sequences are SNHLY and FYNNEI. This CDR3 is built from 13 residues.

This clonotype was observed once. This may come from a read error, since a much larger clone is one base off. This chain links TRBV24-1 with TRBJ2-7; perhaps D is TRBD1 or TRBD2 (5 bases each). V lost 4 bases and J lost 0, with 15 bases in between. Germline V lookup: CDR1 KGHDR, CDR2 SFDVKD. This CDR3 spans 16 amino acids. The chain's CDR3 is CATSDPGDPSSYEQYF. The CDR3 nucleotides read TGTGCCACCAGTGACCCCGGGGACCCAAGCTCCTACGAGCAGTACTTC.

This clonotype was seen only a few times. The V call is TRBV7-8, the J call TRBJ2-6; D is unclear. Germline-derived CDR1 and CDR2 are SGHVS and FQNEAQ. This CDR3 is built from 16 residues. V dropped 4 bases and J dropped 0 bases, with 10 bases sitting between them. In DNA, the CDR3 is TGTGCCAGCAGCTACGAAGGGCACTCTGGGGCCAACGTCCTGACTTTC. This encodes CASSYEGHSGANVLTF.

Only a few counts were recorded for this clonotype. V and J are TRBV29-1 and TRBJ2-1; D assignment may be TRBD1 or TRBD2 (5 bases each). V was trimmed by 3 bases and J by 10 bases, leaving 10 bases between them. The CDR3 has 11 residues. Germline V CDR1 and CDR2: SQVTM, ANQGSEA. The CDR3 DNA sequence: TGCAGCGTTGATTTGGGGGTAGAGCAGTTCTTC. Translating it yields CSVDLGVEQFF.

This clonotype occurred many times. This chain joins TRBV10-3 and TRBJ2-7; tentative D call: TRBD1 (6 bases). The CDR3 runs to 14 residues. Germline V CDR1 and CDR2: ENHRY, SYGVKD. Trimming removed 2 bases at V and 3 bases at J, with 11 bases between. In DNA form, the CDR3 reads TGTGCCATCAGTGAGAATGGCAGGGGCTACGAGCAGTACTTC. Protein product: CAISENGRGYEQYF.

The chain combines TRBV19 with TRBJ1-1; tentatively, D is TRBD1 (6 bases). The V end was cut by 3 bases, the J end by 5 bases, with 13 bases between. The length of the CDR3 is 14 residues. Germline V lookup: CDR1 LNHDA, CDR2 SQIVND (reference sequence). In DNA form, the CDR3 reads TGTGCCAGTAGTATGAACAGGGTGGCGACTGAAGCTTTCTTT. Residues: CASSMNRVATEAFF.

The genes are TRBV6-5 and TRBJ2-7; TRBD2 matches 9 bases. V trimming: 2 bases; J trimming: 0 bases; junction bases outside the gene matches: 8. The CDR3 covers 17 residues. The germline V gene encodes CDR1 MNHEY and CDR2 SVGAGI. The CDR3 loop reads CASSYQPSGGSSYEQYF. CDR3 DNA sequence: TGTGCCAGCAGTTACCAACCCAGCGGGGGGAGCTCCTACGAGCAGTACTTC.

There are many counts of this clonotype. The chain links TRBV5-6 to TRBJ1-5, with D unclear. V lost 3 bases to trimming and J lost 4 bases, with 14 bases between them. In germline, CDR1 is SGHDT, CDR2 YYEEEE. The CDR3 runs 15 residues. CDR3 nucleotide sequence: TGTGCCAGCAGCTCCTCGCTTGTTCTAAATCAGCCCCAGCATTTT. It codes for CASSSSLVLNQPQHF.

The genes are TRBV7-8 and TRBJ2-1, with D unresolved. Germline values: CDR1 SGHVS, CDR2 FQNEAQ. The CDR3 extends over 14 amino acids. V gave up 5 bases and J gave up 7 bases, with 15 bases separating them. The CDR3 is CASSPPDAPNEQFF. The CDR3 DNA sequence: TGTGCCAGCAGCCCCCCCGACGCCCCTAATGAGCAGTTCTTC.

The chain recombines TRBV19 with TRBJ2-7; 10 bases fit TRBD2. The CDR3 length is 18 residues. Germline CDR1 is LNHDA and CDR2 is SQIVND (reference sequence). V dropped 3 bases and J dropped 0; count of bases not matched to a gene: 11. In DNA form, the CDR3 reads TGTGCCAGTAGTATCCCTCTAGCGGGAGCTTTGGACTCCTACGAGCAGTACTTC. Translation gives CASSIPLAGALDSYEQYF.

This clonotype is labeled medium-sized. The rearrangement joins TRBV25-1 to TRBJ2-1; TRBD1 aligns across 7 bases. Looked up from germline, CDR1 is MGHDK and CDR2 is SYGVNS. The CDR3 extends over 13 amino acids. The CDR3 DNA sequence: TGTGCTTCCGGGACAGCCACCTACAATGAGCAGTTCTTC. Protein sequence: CASGTATYNEQFF.